What follows is one T cell receptor beta chain and its context. Antigen specificity is unknown. This sample stems from a study of cytotoxic CD8 clonotypes in ibrutinib-treated CLL. Looking at the study overall: Over 10 relapsed/refractory, some 15 treatment-naive; about 17 IGHV unmutated. Partial responses totalled about 24 and complete responses 2; after median around 72 months, approximately 15 remained remitted and approximately twelve progressed.

Assay used: immunoSEQ multiplex PCR; TCRdb lists only in-frame clones, some missing. This table has around 330,000 clones, around 66% appearing once. Study observations and caveats: Sustained-remission patients were sampled at one set of times and progressing patients at different ones.

The sequencing used PBMCs, collected after 36 months of ibrutinib treatment. The clonotype comes from a human donor with chronic lymphocytic leukemia.

The CDR3 loop reads CASSQDDDRTYEQYF. The CDR3 nucleotides read TGCGCCAGCAGCCAAGATGACGACAGAACCTACGAGCAGTACTTC. The chain has TRBV4-3 and TRBJ2-7; D is possibly TRBD1 (5 bases). Trimming left V 0 bases short and J 2 bases short, with 11 bases between. This CDR3 has 15 residues. Per the germline V gene, CDR1 is LGHNA and CDR2 is YSLEER.